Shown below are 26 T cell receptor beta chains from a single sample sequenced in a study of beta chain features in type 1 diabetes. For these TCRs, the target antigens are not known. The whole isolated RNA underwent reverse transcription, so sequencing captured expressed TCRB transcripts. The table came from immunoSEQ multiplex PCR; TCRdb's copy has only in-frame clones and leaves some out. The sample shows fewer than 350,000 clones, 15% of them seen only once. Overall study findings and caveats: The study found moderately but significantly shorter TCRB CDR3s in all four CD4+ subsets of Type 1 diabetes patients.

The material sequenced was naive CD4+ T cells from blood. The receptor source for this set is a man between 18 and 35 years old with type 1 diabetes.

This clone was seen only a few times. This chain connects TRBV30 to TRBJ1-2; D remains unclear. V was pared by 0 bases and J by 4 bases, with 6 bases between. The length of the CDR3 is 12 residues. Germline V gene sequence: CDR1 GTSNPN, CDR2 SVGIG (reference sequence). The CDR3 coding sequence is TGTGCCTGGAGTGTATGGAGCTATGGCTACACCTTC. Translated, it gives CAWSVWSYGYTF.

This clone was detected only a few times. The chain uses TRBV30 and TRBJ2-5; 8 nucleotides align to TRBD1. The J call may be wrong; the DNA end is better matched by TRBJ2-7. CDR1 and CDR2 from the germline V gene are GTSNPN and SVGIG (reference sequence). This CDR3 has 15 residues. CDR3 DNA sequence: TGTGCCTGGAGTGGCCACCGGGACAGGTCCTACGAGCAGTACTTC. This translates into CAWSGHRDRSYEQYF.

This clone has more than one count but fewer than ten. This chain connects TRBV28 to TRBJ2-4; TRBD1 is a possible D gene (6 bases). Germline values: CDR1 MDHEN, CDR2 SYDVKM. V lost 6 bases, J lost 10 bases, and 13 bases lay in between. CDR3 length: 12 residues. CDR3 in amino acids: CASRPTGPIQYF. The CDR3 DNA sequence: TGTGCCAGCAGGCCCACAGGGCCAATTCAGTACTTC.

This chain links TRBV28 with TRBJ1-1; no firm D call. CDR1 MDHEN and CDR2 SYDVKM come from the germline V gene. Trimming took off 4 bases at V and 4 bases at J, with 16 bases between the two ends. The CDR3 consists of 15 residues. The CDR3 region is CASSWSFSGGTEAFF. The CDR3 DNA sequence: TGTGCCAGCAGTTGGTCGTTTTCGGGAGGCACTGAAGCTTTCTTT. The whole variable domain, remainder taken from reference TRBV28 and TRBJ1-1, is DVKVTQSSRYLVKRTGEKVFLECVQDMDHENMFWYRQDPGLGLRLIYFSYDVKMKEKGDIPEGYSVSREKKERFSLILESASTNQTSMYLCASSWSFSGGTEAFFGQGTRLTVV.

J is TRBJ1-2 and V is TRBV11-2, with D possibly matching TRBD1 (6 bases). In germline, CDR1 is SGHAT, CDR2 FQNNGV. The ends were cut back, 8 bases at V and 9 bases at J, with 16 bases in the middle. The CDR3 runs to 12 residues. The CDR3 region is CASGGRPSSYTF. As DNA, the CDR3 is TGTGCCAGCGGGGGCCGGCCGTCGAGCTACACCTTC.

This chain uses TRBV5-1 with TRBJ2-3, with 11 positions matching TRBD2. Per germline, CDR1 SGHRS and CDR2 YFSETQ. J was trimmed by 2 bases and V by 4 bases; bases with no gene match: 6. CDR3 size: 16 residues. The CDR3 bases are TGCGCCAGCAGCCTAGGACTAGCGGGCCCCACAGATACGCAGTATTTT. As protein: CASSLGLAGPTDTQYF.

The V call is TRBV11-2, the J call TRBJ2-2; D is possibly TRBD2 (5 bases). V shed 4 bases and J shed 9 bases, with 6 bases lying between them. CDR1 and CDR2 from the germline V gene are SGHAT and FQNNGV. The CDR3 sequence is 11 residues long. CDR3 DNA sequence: TGTGCCAGCAGCTCGGGAAGGGAGCTGTTTTTT. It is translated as CASSSGRELFF.

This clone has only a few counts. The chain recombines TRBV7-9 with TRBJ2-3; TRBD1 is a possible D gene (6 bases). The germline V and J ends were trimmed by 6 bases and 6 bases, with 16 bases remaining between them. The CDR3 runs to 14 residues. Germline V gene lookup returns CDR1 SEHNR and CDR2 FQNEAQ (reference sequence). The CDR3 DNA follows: TGTGCCAGCAGTTTACAGGGTTATAGCGATACGCAGTATTTT. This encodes CASSLQGYSDTQYF. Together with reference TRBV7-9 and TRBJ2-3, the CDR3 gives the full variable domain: DTGVSQNPRHKITKRGQNVTFRCDPISEHNRLYWYRQTLGQGPEFLTYFQNEAQLEKSRLLSDRFSAERPKGSFSTLEIQRTEQGDSAMYLCASSLQGYSDTQYFGPGTRLTVL.

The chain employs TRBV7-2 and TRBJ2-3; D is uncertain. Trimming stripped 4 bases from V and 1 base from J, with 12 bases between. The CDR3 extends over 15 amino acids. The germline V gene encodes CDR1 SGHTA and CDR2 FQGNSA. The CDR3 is CASSWPSLRTDTQYF. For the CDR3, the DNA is TGTGCCAGCAGCTGGCCCAGTCTTCGCACAGATACGCAGTATTTT.

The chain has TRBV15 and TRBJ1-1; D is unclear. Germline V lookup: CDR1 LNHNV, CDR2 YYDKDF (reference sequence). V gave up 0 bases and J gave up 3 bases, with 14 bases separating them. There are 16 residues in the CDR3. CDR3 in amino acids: CATSRDPLRSDTEAFF. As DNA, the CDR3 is TGTGCCACCAGCAGAGACCCCCTTCGGTCCGACACTGAAGCTTTCTTT.

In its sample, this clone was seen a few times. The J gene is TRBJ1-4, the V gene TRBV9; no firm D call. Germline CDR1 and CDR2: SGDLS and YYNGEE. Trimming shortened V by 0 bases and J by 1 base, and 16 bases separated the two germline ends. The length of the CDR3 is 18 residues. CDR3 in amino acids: CASSVGPVPRGTNEKLFF. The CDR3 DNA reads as TGTGCCAGCAGCGTAGGGCCGGTACCACGGGGAACTAATGAAAAACTGTTTTTT.

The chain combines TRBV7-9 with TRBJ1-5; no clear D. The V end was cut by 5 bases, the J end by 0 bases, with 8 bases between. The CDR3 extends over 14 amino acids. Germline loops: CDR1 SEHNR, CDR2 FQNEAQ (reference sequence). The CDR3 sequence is CASSAAHSNQPQHF. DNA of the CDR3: TGTGCCAGCAGCGCAGCGCATAGCAATCAGCCCCAGCATTTT.

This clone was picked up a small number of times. The CDR3 DNA follows: TGTGCCAGCAGTGAATTAGGACAGCGATCCGGGGAGCTGTTTTTT. It encodes CASSELGQRSGELFF. The chain has TRBV25-1 and TRBJ2-2; tentative D call: TRBD1 (6 bases). Germline CDR1 and CDR2: MGHDK and SYGVNS. V shed 1 base and J shed 6 bases, with 12 bases lying between them. The CDR3 has 15 amino acids.

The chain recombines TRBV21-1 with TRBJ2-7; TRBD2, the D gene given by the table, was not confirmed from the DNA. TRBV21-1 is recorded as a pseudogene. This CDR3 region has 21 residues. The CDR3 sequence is CASSKERDTGVSGLAGDEQYF. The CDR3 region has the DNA TGTGCCAGCAGCAAAGAAAGGGATACCGGAGTTAGTGGCCTAGCGGGGGACGAGCAGTACTTC.

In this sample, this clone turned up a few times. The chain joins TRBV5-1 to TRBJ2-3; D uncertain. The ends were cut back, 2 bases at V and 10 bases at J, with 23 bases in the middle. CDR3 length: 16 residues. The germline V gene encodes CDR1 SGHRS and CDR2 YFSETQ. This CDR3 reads CASSFSAVAEESSQYF. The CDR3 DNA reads TGCGCCAGCAGCTTCTCGGCGGTAGCCGAGGAGTCATCGCAGTATTTT.

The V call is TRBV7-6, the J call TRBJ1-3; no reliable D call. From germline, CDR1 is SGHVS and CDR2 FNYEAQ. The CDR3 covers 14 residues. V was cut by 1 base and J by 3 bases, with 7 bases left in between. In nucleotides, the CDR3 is TGTGCCAGCAGCTTAGTGCAGTTTGGAAACACCATATATTTT. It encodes CASSLVQFGNTIYF. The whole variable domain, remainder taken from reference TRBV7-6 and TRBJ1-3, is GAGVSQSPRYKVTKRGQDVALRCDPISGHVSLYWYRQALGQGPEFLTYFNYEAQQDKSGLPNDRFSAERPEGSISTLTIQRTEQRDSAMYRCASSLVQFGNTIYFGEGSWLTVV.

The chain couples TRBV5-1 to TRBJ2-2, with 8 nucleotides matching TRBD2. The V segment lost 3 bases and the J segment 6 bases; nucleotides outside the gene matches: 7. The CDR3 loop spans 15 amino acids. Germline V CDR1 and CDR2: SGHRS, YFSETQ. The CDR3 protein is CASSSGLGVPGELFF. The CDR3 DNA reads TGCGCCAGCAGCTCGGGACTAGGGGTGCCCGGGGAGCTGTTTTTT.

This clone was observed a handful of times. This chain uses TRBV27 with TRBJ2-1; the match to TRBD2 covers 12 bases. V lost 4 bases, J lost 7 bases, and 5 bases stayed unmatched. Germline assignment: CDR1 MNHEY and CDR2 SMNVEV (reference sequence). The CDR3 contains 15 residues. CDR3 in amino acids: CASSSLAGGTNEQFF. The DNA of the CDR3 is TGTGCCAGCAGTTCGCTAGCGGGGGGGACGAATGAGCAGTTCTTC.

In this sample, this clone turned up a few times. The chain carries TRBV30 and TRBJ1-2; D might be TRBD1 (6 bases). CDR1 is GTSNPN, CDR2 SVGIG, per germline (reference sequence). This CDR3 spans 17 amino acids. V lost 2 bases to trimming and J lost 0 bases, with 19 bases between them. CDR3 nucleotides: TGTGCCTGGAGTAGGGGGTTGGCGTCGATTTCTAACTATGGCTACACCTTC. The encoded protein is CAWSRGLASISNYGYTF.

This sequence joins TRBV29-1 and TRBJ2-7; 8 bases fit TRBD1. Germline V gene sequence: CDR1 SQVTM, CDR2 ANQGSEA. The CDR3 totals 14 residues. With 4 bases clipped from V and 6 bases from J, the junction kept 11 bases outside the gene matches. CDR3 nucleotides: TGCAGCGTTGTGACCACCGGGACAGGAAGCGAGCAGTACTTC. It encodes CSVVTTGTGSEQYF.

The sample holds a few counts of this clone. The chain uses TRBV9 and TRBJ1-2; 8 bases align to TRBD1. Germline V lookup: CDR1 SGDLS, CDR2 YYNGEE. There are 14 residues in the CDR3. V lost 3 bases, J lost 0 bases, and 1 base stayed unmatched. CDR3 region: CASSADRANYGYTF. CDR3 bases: TGTGCCAGCAGCGCGGACAGGGCTAACTATGGCTACACCTTC.

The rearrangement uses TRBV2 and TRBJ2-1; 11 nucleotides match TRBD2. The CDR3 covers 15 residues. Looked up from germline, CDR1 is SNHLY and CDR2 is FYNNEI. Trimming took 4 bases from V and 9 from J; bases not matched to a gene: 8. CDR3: CASSGALAGASEQFF. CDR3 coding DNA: TGTGCCAGCAGTGGGGCACTAGCGGGAGCTAGTGAGCAGTTCTTC.

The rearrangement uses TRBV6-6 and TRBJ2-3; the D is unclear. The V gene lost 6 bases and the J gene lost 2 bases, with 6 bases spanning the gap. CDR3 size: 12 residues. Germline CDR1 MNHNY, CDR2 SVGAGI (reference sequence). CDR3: CASSLPTDTQYF. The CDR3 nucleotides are TGTGCCAGCAGCCTCCCCACAGATACGCAGTATTTT.

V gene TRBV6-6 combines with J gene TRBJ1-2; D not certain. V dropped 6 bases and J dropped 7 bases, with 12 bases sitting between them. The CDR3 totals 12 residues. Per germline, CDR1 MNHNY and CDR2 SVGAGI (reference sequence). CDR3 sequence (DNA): TGTGCCAGCAGACCACGGTCGGGTGGCTACACCTTC. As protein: CASRPRSGGYTF.

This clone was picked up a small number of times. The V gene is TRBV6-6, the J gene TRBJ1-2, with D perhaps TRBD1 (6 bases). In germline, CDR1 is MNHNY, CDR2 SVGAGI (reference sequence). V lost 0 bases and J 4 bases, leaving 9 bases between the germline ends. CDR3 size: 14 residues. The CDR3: CASSYSGQPYGYTF. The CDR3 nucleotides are TGTGCCAGCAGTTACTCCGGACAGCCCTATGGCTACACCTTC.

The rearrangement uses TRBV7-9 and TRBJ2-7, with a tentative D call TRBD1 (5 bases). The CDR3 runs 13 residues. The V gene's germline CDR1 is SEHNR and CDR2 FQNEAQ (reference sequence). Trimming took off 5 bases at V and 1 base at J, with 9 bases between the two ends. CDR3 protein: CASSPTASYEQYF. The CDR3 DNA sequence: TGTGCCAGCAGCCCGACAGCTTCCTACGAGCAGTACTTC.